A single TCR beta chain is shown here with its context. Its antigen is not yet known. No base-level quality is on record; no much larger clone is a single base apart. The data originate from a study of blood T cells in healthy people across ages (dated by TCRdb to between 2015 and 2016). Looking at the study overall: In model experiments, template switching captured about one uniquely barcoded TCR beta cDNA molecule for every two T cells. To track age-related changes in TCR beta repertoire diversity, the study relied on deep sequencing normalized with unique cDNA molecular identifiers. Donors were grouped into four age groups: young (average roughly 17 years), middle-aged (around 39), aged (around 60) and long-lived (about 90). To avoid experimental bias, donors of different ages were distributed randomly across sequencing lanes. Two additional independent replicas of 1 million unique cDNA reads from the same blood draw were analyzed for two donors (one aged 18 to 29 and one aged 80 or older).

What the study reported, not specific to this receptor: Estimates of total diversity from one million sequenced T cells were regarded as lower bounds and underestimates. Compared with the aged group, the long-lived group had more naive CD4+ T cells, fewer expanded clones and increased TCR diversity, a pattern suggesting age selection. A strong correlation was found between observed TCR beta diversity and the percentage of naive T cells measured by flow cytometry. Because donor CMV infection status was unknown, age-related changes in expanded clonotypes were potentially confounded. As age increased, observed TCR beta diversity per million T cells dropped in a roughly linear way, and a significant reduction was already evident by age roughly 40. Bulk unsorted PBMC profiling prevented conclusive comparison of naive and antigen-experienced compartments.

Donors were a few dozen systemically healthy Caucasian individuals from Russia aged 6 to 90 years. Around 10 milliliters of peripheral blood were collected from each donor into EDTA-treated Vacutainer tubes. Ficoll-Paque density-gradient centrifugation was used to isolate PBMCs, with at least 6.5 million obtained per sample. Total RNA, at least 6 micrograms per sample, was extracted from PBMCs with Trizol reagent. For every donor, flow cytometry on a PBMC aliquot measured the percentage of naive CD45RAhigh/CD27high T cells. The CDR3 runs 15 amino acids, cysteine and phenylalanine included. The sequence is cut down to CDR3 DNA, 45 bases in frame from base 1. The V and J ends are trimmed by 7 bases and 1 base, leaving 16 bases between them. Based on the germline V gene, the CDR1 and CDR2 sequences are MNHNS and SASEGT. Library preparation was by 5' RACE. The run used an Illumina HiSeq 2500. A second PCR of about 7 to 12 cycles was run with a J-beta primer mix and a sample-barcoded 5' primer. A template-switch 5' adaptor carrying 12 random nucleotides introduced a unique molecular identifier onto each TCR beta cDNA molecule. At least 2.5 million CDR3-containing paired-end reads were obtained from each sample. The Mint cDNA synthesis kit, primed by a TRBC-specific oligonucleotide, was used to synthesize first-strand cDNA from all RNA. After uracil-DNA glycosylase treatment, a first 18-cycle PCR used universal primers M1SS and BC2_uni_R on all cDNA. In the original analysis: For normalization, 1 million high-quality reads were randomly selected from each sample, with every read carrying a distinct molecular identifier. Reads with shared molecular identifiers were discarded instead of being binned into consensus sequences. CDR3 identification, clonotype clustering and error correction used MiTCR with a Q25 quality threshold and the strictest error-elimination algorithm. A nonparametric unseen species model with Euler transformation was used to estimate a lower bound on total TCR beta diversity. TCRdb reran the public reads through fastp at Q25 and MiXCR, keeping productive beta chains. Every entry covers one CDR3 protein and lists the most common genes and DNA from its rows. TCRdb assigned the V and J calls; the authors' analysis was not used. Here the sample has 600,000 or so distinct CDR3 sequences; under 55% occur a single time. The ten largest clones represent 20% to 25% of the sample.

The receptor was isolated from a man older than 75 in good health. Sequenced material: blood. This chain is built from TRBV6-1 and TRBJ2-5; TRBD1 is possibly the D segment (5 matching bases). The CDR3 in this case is CASNWQGKSQETQYF. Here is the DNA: TGTGCCAGCAATTGGCAGGGAAAATCCCAAGAGACCCAGTACTTC.